The source of this TCR beta chain is a study of T cells in Graves' hyperthyroidism and ophthalmopathy. Findings of the study overall: The model foresaw ophthalmopathy a median around 6.8 months prior to onset.

In its sample, this clonotype was seen a few times. Its cognate antigen is unknown. With V trimmed by 1 base and J by 6 bases, 1 base remained unmatched. Germline CDR1 reads SGHTA; CDR2 reads FQGNSA. This CDR3 has 14 residues. TCR beta CDR3 sequences were amplified from RNA transcripts. First-round RT-PCR of the TCR CDR3 relied on the HTBI primer set. TCRdb re-analysed the multiplex PCR reads in MiXCR, keeping a single row per CDR3 protein. Counted here are just over 550,000 distinct CDR3 sequences, more than 45% occurring once; the ten biggest clones make up about 7.9%. For Graves' hyperthyroidism to be stable, ophthalmopathy could not progress within 18 months. Newly diagnosed hyperthyroidism, duration under 2 months, in patients aged 18 to 65.

The origin of this receptor is a young woman with Graves' hyperthyroidism. Sequencing input: peripheral blood or thyroid tissue (not recorded which). The chain uses TRBV7-2 and TRBJ2-2; 8 bases align to TRBD1. The CDR3 sequence is CASSLVQGAGELFF. As DNA, the CDR3 is TGTGCCAGCAGCTTAGTACAGGGGGCCGGGGAGCTGTTTTTT.